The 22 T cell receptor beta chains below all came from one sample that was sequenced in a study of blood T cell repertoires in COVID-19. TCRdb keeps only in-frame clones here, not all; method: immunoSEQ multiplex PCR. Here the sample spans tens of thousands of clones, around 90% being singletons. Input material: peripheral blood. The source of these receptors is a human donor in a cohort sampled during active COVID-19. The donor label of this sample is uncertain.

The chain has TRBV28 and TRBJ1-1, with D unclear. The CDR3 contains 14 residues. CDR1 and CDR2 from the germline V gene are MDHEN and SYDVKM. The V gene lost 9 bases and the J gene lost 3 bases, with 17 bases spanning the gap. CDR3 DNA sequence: TGTGCCAGTAATGGGCCCGGGATGTACACTGAAGCTTTCTTT. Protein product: CASNGPGMYTEAFF.

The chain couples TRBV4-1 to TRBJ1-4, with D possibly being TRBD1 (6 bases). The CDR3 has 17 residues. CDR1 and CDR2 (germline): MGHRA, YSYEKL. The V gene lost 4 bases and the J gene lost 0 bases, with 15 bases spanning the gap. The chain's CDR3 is CASSRGDRFATNEKLFF. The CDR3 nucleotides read TGCGCCAGCAGCCGAGGAGACAGGTTTGCAACTAATGAAAAACTGTTTTTT.

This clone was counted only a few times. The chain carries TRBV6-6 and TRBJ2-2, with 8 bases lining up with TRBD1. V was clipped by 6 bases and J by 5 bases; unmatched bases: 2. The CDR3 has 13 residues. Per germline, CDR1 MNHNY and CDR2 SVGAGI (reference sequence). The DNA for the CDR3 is TGTGCCAGCAGATGGACAGGGACCGGGGAGCTGTTTTTT. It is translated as CASRWTGTGELFF.

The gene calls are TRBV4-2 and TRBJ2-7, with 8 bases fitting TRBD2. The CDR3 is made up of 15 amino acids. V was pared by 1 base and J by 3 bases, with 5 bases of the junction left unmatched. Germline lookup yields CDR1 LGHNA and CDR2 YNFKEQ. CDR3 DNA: TGTGCCAGCAGCCAAGCCGGGACTAGTGACTACGAGCAGTACTTC. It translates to CASSQAGTSDYEQYF.

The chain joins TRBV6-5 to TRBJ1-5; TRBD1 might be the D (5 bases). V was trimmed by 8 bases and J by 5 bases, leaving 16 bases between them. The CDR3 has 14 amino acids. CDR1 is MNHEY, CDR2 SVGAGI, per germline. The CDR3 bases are TGTGCCAGCTCGGTAGACAGAGCGTATCAGCCCCAGCATTTT. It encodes CASSVDRAYQPQHF.

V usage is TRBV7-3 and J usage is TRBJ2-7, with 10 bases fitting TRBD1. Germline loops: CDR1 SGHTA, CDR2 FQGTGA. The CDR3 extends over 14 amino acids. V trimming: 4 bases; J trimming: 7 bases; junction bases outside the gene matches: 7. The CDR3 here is CASSSGTGAGEQYF. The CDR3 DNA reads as TGTGCCAGCAGCTCGGGGACAGGGGCGGGGGAGCAGTACTTC.

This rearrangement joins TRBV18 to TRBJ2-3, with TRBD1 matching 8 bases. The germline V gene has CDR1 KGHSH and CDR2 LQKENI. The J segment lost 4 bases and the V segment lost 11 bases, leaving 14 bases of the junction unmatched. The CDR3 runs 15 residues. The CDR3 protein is CASDVAGGSADTQYF. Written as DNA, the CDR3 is TGTGCCTCTGACGTGGCAGGGGGCAGCGCAGATACGCAGTATTTT.

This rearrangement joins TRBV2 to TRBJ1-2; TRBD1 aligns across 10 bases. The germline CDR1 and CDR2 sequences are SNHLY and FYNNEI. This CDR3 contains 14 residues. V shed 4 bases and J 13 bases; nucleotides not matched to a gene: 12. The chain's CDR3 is CASSGGTRDRGFTF. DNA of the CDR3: TGTGCCAGCAGTGGAGGAACCCGGGACAGGGGTTTCACCTTC.

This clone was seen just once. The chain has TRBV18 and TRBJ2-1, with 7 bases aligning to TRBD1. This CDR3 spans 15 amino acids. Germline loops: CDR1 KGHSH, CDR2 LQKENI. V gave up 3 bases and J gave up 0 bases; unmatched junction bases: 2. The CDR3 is CASSPGQSSYNEQFF. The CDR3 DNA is TGTGCCAGCTCACCGGGACAGAGCTCCTACAATGAGCAGTTCTTC. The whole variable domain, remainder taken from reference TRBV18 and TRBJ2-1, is NAGVMQNPRHLVRRRGQEARLRCSPMKGHSHVYWYRQLPEEGLKFMVYLQKENIIDESGMPKERFSAEFPKEGPSILRIQQVVRGDSAAYFCASSPGQSSYNEQFFGPGTRLTVL.

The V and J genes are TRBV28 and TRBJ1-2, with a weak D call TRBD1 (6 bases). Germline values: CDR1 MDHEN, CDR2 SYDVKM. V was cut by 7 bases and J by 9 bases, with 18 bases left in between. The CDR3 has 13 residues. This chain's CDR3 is CASIGQPAGSYTF. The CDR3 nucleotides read TGTGCCAGCATCGGACAGCCAGCTGGTAGCTACACCTTC.

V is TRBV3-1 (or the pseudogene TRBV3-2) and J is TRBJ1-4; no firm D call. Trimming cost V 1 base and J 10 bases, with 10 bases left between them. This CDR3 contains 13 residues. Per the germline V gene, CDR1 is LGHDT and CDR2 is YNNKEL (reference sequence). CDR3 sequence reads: CASSQVSEGKLFF. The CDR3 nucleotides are TGTGCCAGCAGCCAAGTTAGTGAGGGAAAACTGTTTTTT.

The CDR3 coding sequence is TGTGCCAGCAGGGGGGGGGTAACGGGCTCCTACGAGCAGTACTTC. Residues: CASRGGVTGSYEQYF. The V gene is TRBV2, the J gene TRBJ2-7, with 7 bases aligning to TRBD2. The junction had 8 bases not matched to a gene; V was cut back by 6 bases and J by 0 bases. Germline V gene sequence: CDR1 SNHLY, CDR2 FYNNEI. The CDR3 spans 15 residues.

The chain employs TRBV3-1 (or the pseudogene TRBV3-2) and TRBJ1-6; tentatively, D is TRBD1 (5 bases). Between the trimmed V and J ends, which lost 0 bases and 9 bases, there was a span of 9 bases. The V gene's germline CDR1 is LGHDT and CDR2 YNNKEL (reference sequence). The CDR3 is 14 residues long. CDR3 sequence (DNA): TGTGCCAGCAGCCAAGATGCGGGGGGTTCACCCCTCCACTTT. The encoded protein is CASSQDAGGSPLHF.

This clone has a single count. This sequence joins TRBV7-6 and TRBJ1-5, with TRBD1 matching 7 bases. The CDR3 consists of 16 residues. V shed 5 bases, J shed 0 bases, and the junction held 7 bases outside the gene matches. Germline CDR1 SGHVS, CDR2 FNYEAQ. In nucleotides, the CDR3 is TGTGCCAGCAGCCCAGGACAGGACTATAGCAATCAGCCCCAGCATTTT. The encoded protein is CASSPGQDYSNQPQHF.

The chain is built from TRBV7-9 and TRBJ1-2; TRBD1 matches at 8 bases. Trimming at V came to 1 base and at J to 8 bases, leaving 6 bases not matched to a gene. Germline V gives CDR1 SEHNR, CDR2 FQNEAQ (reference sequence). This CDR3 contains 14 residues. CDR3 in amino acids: CASSLVVTGGGYTF. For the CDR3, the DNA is TGTGCCAGCAGCTTAGTCGTCACAGGGGGAGGCTACACCTTC.

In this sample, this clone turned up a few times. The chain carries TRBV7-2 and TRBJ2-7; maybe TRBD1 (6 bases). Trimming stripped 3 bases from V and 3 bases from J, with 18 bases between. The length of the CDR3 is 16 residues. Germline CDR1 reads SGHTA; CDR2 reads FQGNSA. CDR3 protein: CASSLGPNRGYYEQYF. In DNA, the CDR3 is TGTGCCAGCAGCTTGGGACCCAATAGGGGGTACTACGAGCAGTACTTC.

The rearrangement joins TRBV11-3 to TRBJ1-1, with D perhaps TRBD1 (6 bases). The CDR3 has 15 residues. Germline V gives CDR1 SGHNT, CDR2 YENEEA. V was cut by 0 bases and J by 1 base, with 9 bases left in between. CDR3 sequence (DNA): TGTGCCAGCAGCTTAGATGGACAGAAGAACACTGAAGCTTTCTTT. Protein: CASSLDGQKNTEAFF.

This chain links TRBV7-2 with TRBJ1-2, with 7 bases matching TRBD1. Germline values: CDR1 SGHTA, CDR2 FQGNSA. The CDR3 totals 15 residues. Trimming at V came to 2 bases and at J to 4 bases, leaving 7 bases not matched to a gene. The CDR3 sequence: CASSLSPTGIYGYTF. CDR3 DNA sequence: TGTGCCAGCAGCTTATCTCCGACAGGGATCTATGGCTACACCTTC.

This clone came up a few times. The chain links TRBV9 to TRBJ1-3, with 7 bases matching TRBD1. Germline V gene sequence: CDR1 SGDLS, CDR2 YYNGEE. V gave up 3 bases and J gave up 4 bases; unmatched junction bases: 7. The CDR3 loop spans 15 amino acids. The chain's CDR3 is CASSAKTGWGNTIYF. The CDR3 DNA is TGTGCCAGCAGCGCAAAGACAGGGTGGGGAAACACCATATATTTT.

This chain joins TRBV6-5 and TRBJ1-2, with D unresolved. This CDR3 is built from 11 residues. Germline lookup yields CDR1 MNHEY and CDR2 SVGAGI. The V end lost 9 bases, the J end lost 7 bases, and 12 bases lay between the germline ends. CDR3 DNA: TGTGCCAGGGAGCATGAGGGTGGCTACACCTTC. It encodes CAREHEGGYTF.

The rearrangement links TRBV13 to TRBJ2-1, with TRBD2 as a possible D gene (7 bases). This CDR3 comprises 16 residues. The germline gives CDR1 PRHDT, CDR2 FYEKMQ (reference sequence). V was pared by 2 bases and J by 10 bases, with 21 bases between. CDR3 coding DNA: TGTGCCAGCAGCTTAAAGGACGGGGGGCGCGGACGCGAGCAGTTCTTC. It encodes CASSLKDGGRGREQFF.

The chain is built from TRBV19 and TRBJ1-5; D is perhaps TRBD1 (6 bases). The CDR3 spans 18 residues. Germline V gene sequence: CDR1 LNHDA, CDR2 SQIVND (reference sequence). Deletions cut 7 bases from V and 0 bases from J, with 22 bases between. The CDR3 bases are TGTGCCAGTACGGGTTCGGGGACACTTTATTATAGCAATCAGCCCCAGCATTTT. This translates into CASTGSGTLYYSNQPQHF.